The sample holds many counts of the clone carrying this T cell receptor (beta chain). What it binds is unknown. Sample-barcoded 5' priming and a J-beta primer mix drove a second PCR of about 7 to 12 cycles. Each CDR3 protein is one row after TCRdb ran MiXCR on the 5' RACE reads. Here the sample spans hundreds of thousands of distinct CDR3 sequences, 58% being singletons. This entry belongs to a study of blood T cells in healthy people across ages. Study summary: Template-switching capture recovered about one barcoded beta molecule per two T cells.

CDR3 length: 14 amino acids. The V segment lost 8 bases and the J segment 6 bases; nucleotides outside the gene matches: 12. CDR1 and CDR2 from the germline V gene are DFQATT and SNEGSKA (reference sequence). Study findings and constraints: Both higher diversity and more naive CD4+ cells marked long-lived donors when set against aged donors. Those diversity estimates obtained from one million T cells were thought to be underestimates. Diversity of TCR beta correlated strongly with naive T cell percentage.

The genes are TRBV20-1 and TRBJ2-1, with 8 bases identical to TRBD2. The clonotype originates from a young man in good health. The sequenced sample consisted of blood. CDR3 sequence: CSPGSGSEGNEQFF. CDR3 sequence (DNA): TGCAGTCCGGGCAGCGGGAGTGAAGGCAATGAGCAGTTCTTC.